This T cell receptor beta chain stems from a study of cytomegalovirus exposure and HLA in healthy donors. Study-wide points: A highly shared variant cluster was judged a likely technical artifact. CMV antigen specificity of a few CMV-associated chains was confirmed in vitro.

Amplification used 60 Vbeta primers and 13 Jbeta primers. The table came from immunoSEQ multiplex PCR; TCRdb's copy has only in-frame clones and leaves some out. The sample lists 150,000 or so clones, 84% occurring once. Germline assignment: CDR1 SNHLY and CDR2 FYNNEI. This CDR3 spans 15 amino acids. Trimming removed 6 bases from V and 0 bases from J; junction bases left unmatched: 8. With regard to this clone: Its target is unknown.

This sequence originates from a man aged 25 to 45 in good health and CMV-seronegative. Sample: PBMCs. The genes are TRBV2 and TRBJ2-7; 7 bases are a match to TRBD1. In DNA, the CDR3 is TGTGCCAGCAGAGAATTGGGGACAGCCTCCTACGAGCAGTACTTC. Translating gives CASRELGTASYEQYF.